This TCR beta chain was sequenced for a study of shared clonotypes between healthy human individuals. Whole-study context: Per donor, three plates held CD4 naive cells, three held CD4 memory, two held CD8 naive and one held CD8 memory. General study findings and limits: Relative to their counterparts shared across all four donors, non-shared clonotypes exhibited diminished generation probabilities. Few donors limited the genetic and exposure-history diversity represented.

With regard to this clone: Its target is unknown.

J lost 3 bases, V lost 6 bases, and 6 bases had no gene match. The CDR3 totals 14 residues. From germline, CDR1 is KGHSH and CDR2 LQKENI. At deep level, the assay was performed. The data were produced by immunoSEQ multiplex PCR, yet TCRdb's version contains in-frame clones alone and is incomplete. The repertoire includes approximately 2,300,000 clones, roughly 92% of them detected once, and around 0.4% sits in the top ten. The chain employs TRBV18 and TRBJ2-7; 9 positions match TRBD1. The clonotype originates from a man in his late teens or twenties in good health. Some clones in this sample may be carry-over from other donors' samples. The source material was naive CD4+ T cells from PBMCs. Subset noted: CD45RA+ positively selected. CDR3 in amino acids: CASSKGQGSYEQYF. The CDR3 bases are TGTGCCAGCTCGAAGGGACAGGGTAGCTACGAGCAGTACTTC.